The 29 T cell receptor beta chains listed next were all sequenced from one sample in a study of blood T cell repertoires in COVID-19. Repertoires were generated with immunoSEQ multiplex PCR, while TCRdb's copy carries only in-frame clones and drops some. This sample yields approximately 220,000 clones, of which roughly 88% are seen a single time; approximately 30% belongs to the top ten. Sequences were obtained from peripheral blood. The receptors were gathered from a man between 35 and 55 years old with acute or convalescent COVID-19.

This clone was picked up a small number of times. J is TRBJ2-7 and V is TRBV2, with TRBD1 identical over 8 bases. With V trimmed by 9 bases and J by 7 bases, 14 bases remained unmatched. This CDR3 has 14 amino acids. Germline V gene sequence: CDR1 SNHLY, CDR2 FYNNEI. In DNA form, the CDR3 reads TGTGCCAGTTCCGATCCCAGCAGGGGGCCTGAGCAGTACTTC. Its translation: CASSDPSRGPEQYF.

This clone was found a few times. V and J are TRBV3-1 (or the pseudogene TRBV3-2) and TRBJ1-2, with TRBD1 identical over 7 bases. The CDR3 runs to 16 residues. Germline V lookup: CDR1 LGHDT, CDR2 YNNKEL (reference sequence). J was trimmed by 0 bases and V by 5 bases; bases with no gene match: 9. The CDR3 bases are TGTGCCAGCAGCGGGACAGTGCAAACCTCTAACTATGGCTACACCTTC. Protein sequence: CASSGTVQTSNYGYTF.

This clone was seen once. The chain combines TRBV10-3 with TRBJ1-1, with D maybe TRBD1 (5 bases). Per the germline V gene, CDR1 is ENHRY and CDR2 is SYGVKD. The CDR3 extends over 16 amino acids. Trimming pared 4 bases from V and 2 bases from J, leaving 17 bases between. CDR3 coding DNA: TGTGCCATCAGTGTCGGGGGGGGAAGGAGAAACACTGAAGCTTTCTTT. This sequence encodes CAISVGGGRRNTEAFF.

The chain employs TRBV30 and TRBJ1-6; 10 nucleotides match TRBD1. This CDR3 is built from 19 residues. Germline V lookup: CDR1 GTSNPN, CDR2 SVGIG (reference sequence). V shed 0 bases, J shed 6 bases, and the junction held 14 bases outside the gene matches. The CDR3 protein is CAWSVSTVLGDRGNSPLHF. CDR3 coding DNA: TGTGCCTGGAGTGTATCGACGGTTCTAGGGGACAGGGGTAATTCACCCCTCCACTTT.

This clone was observed once. This chain links TRBV5-8 with TRBJ2-5; 9 bases line up with TRBD1. Germline V gives CDR1 SGHTS, CDR2 YDEGEE. The junction had 12 bases not matched to a gene; V was cut back by 4 bases and J by 5 bases. The CDR3 is 16 residues long. The DNA for the CDR3 is TGTGCCAGCAGCCTTGGACAGGGGTCTTCGGGGGAGACCCAGTACTTC. It yields the protein CASSLGQGSSGETQYF.

J is TRBJ2-7 and V is TRBV29-1, with D possibly TRBD1 on 5 matching bases. The germline V and J ends were trimmed by 4 bases and 3 bases, with 19 bases remaining between them. Per germline, CDR1 SQVTM and CDR2 ANQGSEA. The CDR3 is made up of 15 amino acids. The CDR3 DNA reads as TGCAGCGTTGTAGGGGTGGGTGAAAGGCGCTACGAGCAGTACTTC. Translating it yields CSVVGVGERRYEQYF.

V gene TRBV27 combines with J gene TRBJ1-4; no definite D call. CDR3 length equals 17 residues. The V end lost 0 bases, the J end lost 3 bases, and 14 bases lay between the germline ends. From germline, CDR1 is MNHEY and CDR2 SMNVEV (reference sequence). This CDR3 reads CASSLSLYRRSNEKLFF. CDR3 DNA: TGTGCCAGCAGTTTATCGTTGTACCGGCGGTCTAATGAAAAACTGTTTTTT.

The chain is built from TRBV30 and TRBJ1-1; D possibly corresponds to TRBD1 (5 bases). V lost 7 bases and J 11 bases, leaving 17 bases between the germline ends. Germline CDR1 reads GTSNPN; CDR2 reads SVGIG (reference sequence). The CDR3 spans 11 residues. The DNA for the CDR3 is TGTGCCTCTCCAGACAGTGGACGGGCTTTCTTT. It yields the protein CASPDSGRAFF.

The V and J genes are TRBV6-1 and TRBJ1-2; a possible D gene is TRBD1 (5 bases). V dropped 1 base and J dropped 6 bases, with 12 bases sitting between them. The CDR3 runs 14 residues. Germline assignment: CDR1 MNHNS and CDR2 SASEGT. In DNA, the CDR3 is TGTGCCAGCAGTGAAGGGAGGGGAGCGGATGGCTACACCTTC. It codes for CASSEGRGADGYTF.

Comments on this clone: Additional DNA sequences in this sample encode the identical CDR3. V gene TRBV5-5 combines with J gene TRBJ2-3, with D perhaps matching TRBD2 (5 bases). V lost 0 bases and J lost 0, with 8 bases in between. The CDR3 consists of 15 residues. From germline, CDR1 is SGHKS and CDR2 YYEKEE (reference sequence). As DNA, the CDR3 is TGTGCCAGCAGCTTGGTCAGGACTAGCACAGATACGCAGTATTTT. Translating it yields CASSLVRTSTDTQYF. The complete variable domain, with remaining parts taken from reference TRBV5-5 and TRBJ2-3, reads DAGVTQSPTHLIKTRGQQVTLRCSPISGHKSVSWYQQVLGQGPQFIFQYYEKEERGRGNFPDRFSARQFPNYSSELNVNALLLGDSALYLCASSLVRTSTDTQYFGPGTRLTVL.

The V call is TRBV10-2, the J call TRBJ1-4; 7 bases map to TRBD1. CDR3 length: 14 amino acids. The germline gives CDR1 WSHSY, CDR2 SAAADI. Trimming cost V 2 bases and J 10 bases; bases outside gene matches: 7. The CDR3 DNA is TGCGCCAGCAGTGAGACAAGACAGGGTGGAAAACTGTTTTTT. Translating gives CASSETRQGGKLFF.

The chain carries TRBV2 and TRBJ2-7; 9 bases line up with TRBD1. This CDR3 contains 13 residues. Trimming removed 6 bases from V and 3 bases from J; junction bases left unmatched: 3. Germline CDR1 is SNHLY and CDR2 is FYNNEI. CDR3 sequence (DNA): TGTGCCAGCAGACAGGGGGCTAGCTACGAGCAGTACTTC. Translated: CASRQGASYEQYF.

CDR3 loop: CSVHPGGGYEQYF. DNA for the CDR3: TGCAGCGTTCACCCGGGTGGGGGGTACGAGCAGTACTTC. This chain links TRBV29-1 with TRBJ2-7; possibly TRBD2 for D (6 bases). Per germline, CDR1 SQVTM and CDR2 ANQGSEA. The CDR3 totals 13 residues. Trimming removed 5 bases from V and 4 bases from J, with 15 bases in between.

The rearrangement joins TRBV5-1 to TRBJ2-1; 11 bases are a match to TRBD2. The CDR3 runs 16 residues. Trimming at V came to 0 bases and at J to 8 bases, leaving 7 bases not matched to a gene. CDR1 is SGHRS, CDR2 YFSETQ, per germline. The CDR3 DNA reads as TGCGCCAGCAGCTTGGGCTCTAGCGGGAGGTTATATGAGCAGTTCTTC. Translated, it gives CASSLGSSGRLYEQFF.

The chain recombines TRBV30 with TRBJ1-3; unclear D gene. V was shortened by 2 bases and J by 8 bases, with 7 bases between the two germline ends. The CDR3 covers 11 residues. Germline assignment: CDR1 GTSNPN and CDR2 SVGIG (reference sequence). This chain's CDR3 is CAWSRGHTIYF. The CDR3 nucleotides read TGTGCCTGGAGTAGAGGGCACACCATATATTTT.

The chain carries TRBV9 and TRBJ1-1; TRBD1 is a possible D gene (6 bases). This CDR3 has 14 amino acids. Germline CDR1 and CDR2: SGDLS and YYNGEE. The V and J ends lost 5 bases and 2 bases respectively, with 13 bases between them. In nucleotides, the CDR3 is TGTGCCAGCAGGAGGGGGGGTGATAACACTGAAGCTTTCTTT. This encodes CASRRGGDNTEAFF.

The V and J genes are TRBV19 and TRBJ1-1, with D perhaps matching TRBD1 (5 bases). Trimming removed 7 bases from V and 4 bases from J, with 13 bases in between. The CDR3 contains 13 residues. Germline V lookup: CDR1 LNHDA, CDR2 SQIVND (reference sequence). CDR3 residues: CASNYGGSTEAFF. The CDR3 DNA sequence: TGTGCCAGTAACTACGGGGGGAGCACTGAAGCTTTCTTT.

This chain joins TRBV7-9 and TRBJ1-4, with 12 bases matching TRBD1. Germline V gene lookup returns CDR1 SEHNR and CDR2 FQNEAQ (reference sequence). The CDR3 length is 16 residues. J was trimmed by 7 bases and V by 5 bases; bases with no gene match: 8. In DNA form, the CDR3 reads TGTGCCAGCAGCCAGGGGGACAGGGGGCGAGTTGAAAAACTGTTTTTT. Its translation is CASSQGDRGRVEKLFF.

The rearrangement links TRBV10-3 to TRBJ2-3, with TRBD2 identical over 7 bases. The V gene end was trimmed by 6 bases and the J gene end by 2 bases; junction bases not matched to a gene: 5. Germline V lookup: CDR1 ENHRY, CDR2 SYGVKD. CDR3 length: 14 residues. CDR3 sequence: CAIRISGNTDTQYF. The CDR3 coding sequence is TGTGCCATCAGGATCAGCGGGAACACAGATACGCAGTATTTT.

V gene TRBV9 combines with J gene TRBJ2-7; TRBD1 matches 9 bases. The trim removed 1 base at V and 6 bases at J, leaving 8 bases unmatched. This CDR3 region has 15 residues. Germline V gene sequence: CDR1 SGDLS, CDR2 YYNGEE. The CDR3 DNA follows: TGTGCCAGCAGCGTAACGGCCGGGACAGGGTTCGAGCAGTACTTC. Protein: CASSVTAGTGFEQYF.

The gene calls are TRBV6-6 and TRBJ2-1; a possible D gene is TRBD2 (6 bases). Germline CDR1 and CDR2: MNHNY and SVGAGI (reference sequence). The CDR3 has 15 amino acids. Trimming took off 0 bases at V and 7 bases at J, with 13 bases between the two ends. CDR3 sequence (DNA): TGTGCCAGCAGTTACTCGGGCGGAGGGTGGAATGAGCAGTTCTTC. Translated, it gives CASSYSGGGWNEQFF.

The genes are TRBV4-2 and TRBJ2-2; 8 bases align to TRBD2. The germline V gene has CDR1 LGHNA and CDR2 YNFKEQ. V was pared by 0 bases and J by 3 bases, with 9 bases of the junction left unmatched. This CDR3 is built from 18 residues. The CDR3 loop is CASSQEASGRGDTGELFF. DNA for the CDR3: TGTGCCAGCAGCCAAGAGGCCAGCGGGAGAGGAGACACCGGGGAGCTGTTTTTT.

V gene TRBV15 combines with J gene TRBJ2-1; a possible D gene is TRBD2 (6 bases). The CDR3 contains 13 residues. Deletions cut 5 bases from V and 5 bases from J, with 10 bases between. Germline V gene sequence: CDR1 LNHNV, CDR2 YYDKDF (reference sequence). This CDR3 reads CATSPGDHNEQFF. CDR3 bases: TGTGCCACCAGCCCGGGAGACCACAATGAGCAGTTCTTC.

With regard to this clone: Other DNA sequences within the sample encode an identical CDR3. The chain has TRBV25-1 and TRBJ1-1; no clear D. The V end lost 0 bases, the J end lost 1 base, and 3 bases lay between the germline ends. CDR3 length: 13 amino acids. In germline, CDR1 is MGHDK, CDR2 SYGVNS. CDR3 amino acids: CASSEYRNTEAFF. The CDR3 nucleotides are TGTGCCAGCAGTGAATATCGGAACACTGAAGCTTTCTTT.

The genes are TRBV6-2 or TRBV6-3 and TRBJ1-5; D not certain. The germline gives CDR1 MNHEY, CDR2 SVGEGT. The V and J ends lost 4 bases and 9 bases respectively, with 10 bases between them. This CDR3 region has 12 residues. CDR3: CASSSEHRPQHF. CDR3 sequence (DNA): TGTGCCAGCAGTTCCGAACACCGGCCCCAGCATTTT.

The rearrangement uses TRBV2 and TRBJ1-1; no firm D call. The V end was cut by 10 bases, the J end by 11 bases, with 26 bases between. In germline, CDR1 is SNHLY, CDR2 FYNNEI. This CDR3 has 14 amino acids. The chain's CDR3 is CATTRPVFGVGAFF. The CDR3 region has the DNA TGTGCCACCACCAGGCCCGTTTTTGGTGTTGGGGCTTTCTTT.

The rearrangement links TRBV28 to TRBJ1-4; a weak D match, TRBD1 (6 bases). The CDR3 is 15 residues long. Germline CDR1 MDHEN, CDR2 SYDVKM. Trimming stripped 6 bases from V and 7 bases from J, with 18 bases between. CDR3: CASRPTGSSSEKLFF. DNA for the CDR3: TGTGCCAGCAGACCTACAGGGTCGAGTAGTGAAAAACTGTTTTTT.

The V and J genes are TRBV6-5 and TRBJ1-2, with D possibly TRBD1 on 6 matching bases. V lost 8 bases to trimming and J lost 2 bases, with 18 bases between them. Germline loops: CDR1 MNHEY, CDR2 SVGAGI. This CDR3 has 15 residues. The CDR3 region has the DNA TGTGCCAGCCAAGGGGGACCTACATCAAACTATGGCTACACCTTC. This gives the protein CASQGGPTSNYGYTF.

The chain is built from TRBV6-6 and TRBJ1-2; 12 bases are shared with TRBD1. The CDR3 is 13 residues long. Trimming cost V 6 bases and J 6 bases; bases outside gene matches: 2. Germline CDR1 and CDR2: MNHNY and SVGAGI (reference sequence). The CDR3 coding sequence is TGTGCCAGCAGCGGGACAGGGGGCAATGGCTACACCTTC. It specifies CASSGTGGNGYTF.